A selection of T cell receptor beta chains follows, all from one sample in a study of blood T cells in healthy people across ages. TCRdb reanalysed the 5' RACE reads using MiXCR and keeps one entry per CDR3 protein. The data show some 1.6 million distinct CDR3 sequences, with about 35% seen just once and approximately 10% held by the top ten. The sequenced sample was blood. The receptors derive from a woman between 25 and 40 years old in good health. The CDR3 runs from the conserved cysteine through the conserved F or W. The D gene is left open where the match is weak. Expanded clones are given a class, and other clones once, few, many or no size at all.

j_call clone_size cdr3_length v_call d_call cdr3_aa cdr3_nt
TRBJ2-3 . 13 TRBV3-1 . CASSQGGCDTQYF TGTGCCAGCAGCCAAGGGGGATGTGATACGCAGTATTTT
TRBJ2-2 . 15 TRBV7-2 . CASSSVVGSTGELFF TGTGCCAGCAGCTCTGTCGTGGGGAGTACCGGGGAGCTGTTTTTT
TRBJ2-1 many 14 TRBV20-1 . CSARDGATYNEQFF TGCAGTGCTAGAGATGGGGCTACTTACAATGAGCAGTTCTTC
TRBJ2-5 . 15 TRBV9 . CASSSLGGVRETQYF TGTGCCAGCAGCTCCCTCGGGGGCGTTCGGGAGACCCAGTACTTC
TRBJ1-2 . 14 TRBV29-1 . CSVTRVEGHYSYTF TGCAGCGTGACAAGGGTAGAAGGGCATTATAGCTACACCTTC
TRBJ1-4 once 13 TRBV3-1 . CASSQDASQKLFF TGTGCCAGCAGCCAAGATGCAAGTCAAAAACTGTTTTTT
TRBJ2-1 . 16 TRBV7-9 TRBD2 CASSWTSGGSYNEQFF TGTGCCAGCAGCTGGACTAGCGGGGGCTCCTACAATGAGCAGTTCTTC
TRBJ2-1 . 20 TRBV28 TRBD2 CASSLYGTYRAGGLHNEQFF TGTGCCAGCAGTTTATACGGCACATACCGAGCGGGAGGGTTACACAATGAGCAGTTCTTC
TRBJ2-7 . 14 TRBV20-1 TRBD2 CSAGRTSDSYEHYF TGCAGTGCGGGACGGACTAGCGACTCCTACGAGCATTACTTC
TRBJ1-2 few 15 TRBV4-1 TRBD1 CASSQAYGTDYGYTF TGCGCCAGCAGCCAAGCCTACGGGACAGACTATGGCTACACCTTC
TRBJ2-5 . 15 TRBV12-3/TRBV12-4 . CASSPIDSSQETQCF TGTGCCAGCAGTCCCATCGACAGCAGCCAAGAGACCCAGTGCTTC
TRBJ2-6 . 13 TRBV27 . CATYGSGANVLTF TGTGCCACCTACGGTTCTGGGGCCAACGTCCTGACTTTC
TRBJ1-6 . 15 TRBV6-1 TRBD1 CASSPGGSHNSPLHF TGTGCCAGCAGCCCAGGGGGCTCCCATAATTCACCCCTCCACTTT
TRBJ2-1 . 18 TRBV21-1 . CASSKLEGLGSSYNEQFF TGTGCCAGCAGCAAACTAGAAGGGTTGGGGAGCTCCTACAATGAGCAGTTCTTC
TRBJ2-3 . 17 TRBV6-6 TRBD2 CASRGLAGEGGTDTQYF TGTGCCAGCCGGGGGCTAGCGGGGGAGGGAGGCACAGATACGCAGTATTTT
TRBJ2-7 . 16 TRBV7-2 TRBD2 CASSPMGLVGDYEQYF TGTGCCAGCAGCCCAATGGGACTAGTGGGGGACTACGAGCAGTACTTC
TRBJ2-1 few 15 TRBV6-5 . CASSSDRYPYNEQFF TGTGCCAGCAGCTCCGACAGATACCCCTACAATGAGCAGTTCTTC
TRBJ2-2 . 17 TRBV20-1 . CSARDIDRPHPTGELFF TGCAGTGCTAGAGATATTGACCGGCCCCACCCCACCGGGGAGCTGTTTTTT
TRBJ2-1 . 15 TRBV20-1 TRBD2 CSARAGLVSYNEQFF TGCAGTGCTAGAGCCGGACTAGTTTCCTACAATGAGCAGTTCTTC
TRBJ2-7 . 13 TRBV3-1 . CASSQVPPYEQYF TGTGCCAGCAGCCAAGTCCCTCCCTACGAGCAGTACTTC
TRBJ2-1 . 14 TRBV6-2/TRBV6-3 . CASTLHPGNNEQFF TGTGCCAGCACCCTTCATCCGGGGAACAATGAGCAGTTCTTC
TRBJ2-7 . 17 TRBV5-1 . CASSLESLEGHVYEQCF TGCGCCAGCAGCTTGGAGTCCCTGGAGGGCCATGTATACGAGCAGTGCTTC
TRBJ2-1 many 13 TRBV5-5 . CASSRRAPNEQFF TGTGCCAGCAGCCGGAGGGCCCCCAATGAGCAGTTCTTC